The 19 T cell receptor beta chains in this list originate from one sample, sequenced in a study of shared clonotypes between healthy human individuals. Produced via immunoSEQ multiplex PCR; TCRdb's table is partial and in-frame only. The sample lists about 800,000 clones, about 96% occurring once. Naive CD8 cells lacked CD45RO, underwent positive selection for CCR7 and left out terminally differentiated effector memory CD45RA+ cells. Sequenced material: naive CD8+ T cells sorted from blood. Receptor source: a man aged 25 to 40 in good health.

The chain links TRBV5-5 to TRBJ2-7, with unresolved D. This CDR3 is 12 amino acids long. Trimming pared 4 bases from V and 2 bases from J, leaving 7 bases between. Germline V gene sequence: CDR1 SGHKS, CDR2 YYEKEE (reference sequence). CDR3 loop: CASSPTAYEQYF. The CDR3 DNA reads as TGTGCCAGCAGCCCGACGGCCTACGAGCAGTACTTC.

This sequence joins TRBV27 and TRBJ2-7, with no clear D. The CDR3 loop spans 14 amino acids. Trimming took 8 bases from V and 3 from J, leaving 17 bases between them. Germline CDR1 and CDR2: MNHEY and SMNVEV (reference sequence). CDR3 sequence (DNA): TGTGCCAGCTCTCTAGGTGGGATGGACTACGAGCAGTACTTC. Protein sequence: CASSLGGMDYEQYF.

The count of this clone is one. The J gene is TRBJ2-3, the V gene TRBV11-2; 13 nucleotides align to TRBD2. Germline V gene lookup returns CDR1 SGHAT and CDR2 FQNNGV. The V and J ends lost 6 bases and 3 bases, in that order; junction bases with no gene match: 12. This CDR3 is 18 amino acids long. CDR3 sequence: CASRPLRGTSGMTDTQYF. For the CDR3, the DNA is TGTGCCAGCAGACCACTTAGAGGGACTAGCGGGATGACAGATACGCAGTATTTT.

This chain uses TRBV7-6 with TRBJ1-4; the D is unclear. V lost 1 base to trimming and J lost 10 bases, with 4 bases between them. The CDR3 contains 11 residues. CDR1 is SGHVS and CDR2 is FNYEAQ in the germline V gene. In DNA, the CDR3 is TGTGCCAGCAGCTTAGGGGGAAAACTGTTTTTT. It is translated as CASSLGGKLFF.

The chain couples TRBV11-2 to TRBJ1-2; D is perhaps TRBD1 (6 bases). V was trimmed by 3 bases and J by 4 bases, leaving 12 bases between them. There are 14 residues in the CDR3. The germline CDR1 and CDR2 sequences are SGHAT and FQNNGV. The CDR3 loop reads CASSLGGTIYGYTF. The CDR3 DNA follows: TGTGCCAGCAGCTTGGGCGGGACAATCTATGGCTACACCTTC.

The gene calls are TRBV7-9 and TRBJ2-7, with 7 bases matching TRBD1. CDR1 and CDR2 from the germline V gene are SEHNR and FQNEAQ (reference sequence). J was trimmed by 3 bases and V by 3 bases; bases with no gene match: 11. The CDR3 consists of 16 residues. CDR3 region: CASSFRHRGADYEQYF. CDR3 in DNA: TGTGCCAGCAGCTTCCGACACAGGGGAGCGGACTACGAGCAGTACTTC.

CDR3 DNA: TGTGCCAGCAGTCCCGGCGGACCTGAAGCTTTCTTT. Its translation: CASSPGGPEAFF. This chain joins TRBV28 and TRBJ1-1, with no clear D. CDR1 and CDR2 (germline): MDHEN, SYDVKM. The CDR3 runs 12 residues. V lost 5 bases and J 6 bases, leaving 10 bases between the germline ends.

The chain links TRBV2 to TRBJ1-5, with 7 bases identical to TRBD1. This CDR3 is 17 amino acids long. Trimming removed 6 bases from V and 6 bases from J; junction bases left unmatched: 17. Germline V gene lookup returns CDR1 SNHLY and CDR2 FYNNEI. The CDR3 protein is CASREDRSSVKVQPQHF. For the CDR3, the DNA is TGTGCCAGCAGGGAGGACAGGTCGTCGGTCAAGGTTCAGCCCCAGCATTTT.

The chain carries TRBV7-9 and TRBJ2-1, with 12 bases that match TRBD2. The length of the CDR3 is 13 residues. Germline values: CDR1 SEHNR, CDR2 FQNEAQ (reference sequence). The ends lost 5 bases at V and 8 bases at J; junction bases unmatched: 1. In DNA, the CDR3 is TGTGCCAGCAGCGCTAGCGGGAGGGATGAGCAGTTCTTC. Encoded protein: CASSASGRDEQFF.

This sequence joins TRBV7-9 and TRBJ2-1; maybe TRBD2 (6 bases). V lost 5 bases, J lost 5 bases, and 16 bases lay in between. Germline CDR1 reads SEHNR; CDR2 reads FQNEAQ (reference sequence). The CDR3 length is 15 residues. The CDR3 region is CASSPKGGNHNEQFF. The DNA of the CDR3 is TGTGCCAGCAGCCCCAAAGGAGGGAATCACAATGAGCAGTTCTTC.

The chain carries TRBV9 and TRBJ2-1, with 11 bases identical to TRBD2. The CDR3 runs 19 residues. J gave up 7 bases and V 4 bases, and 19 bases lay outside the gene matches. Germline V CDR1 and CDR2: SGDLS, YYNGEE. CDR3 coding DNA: TGTGCCAGCAGCCCCCGACGACTACTAGCGGGAGTTATGGGAAATGAGCAGTTCTTC. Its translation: CASSPRRLLAGVMGNEQFF.

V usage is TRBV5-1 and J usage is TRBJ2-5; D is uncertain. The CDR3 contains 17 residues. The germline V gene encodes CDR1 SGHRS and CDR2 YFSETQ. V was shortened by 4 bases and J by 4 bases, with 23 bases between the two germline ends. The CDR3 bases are TGCGCCAGCAGCCAAGCCATACTCACTGGGGTCGGAGAGACCCAGTACTTC. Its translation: CASSQAILTGVGETQYF.

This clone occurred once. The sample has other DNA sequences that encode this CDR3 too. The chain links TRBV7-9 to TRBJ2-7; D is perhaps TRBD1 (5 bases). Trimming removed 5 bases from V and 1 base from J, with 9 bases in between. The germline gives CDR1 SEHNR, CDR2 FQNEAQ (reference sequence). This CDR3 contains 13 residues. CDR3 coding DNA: TGTGCCAGCAGCCCGACAGTTTCCTACGAGCAGTACTTC. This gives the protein CASSPTVSYEQYF. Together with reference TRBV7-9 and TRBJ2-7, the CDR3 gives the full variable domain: DTGVSQNPRHKITKRGQNVTFRCDPISEHNRLYWYRQTLGQGPEFLTYFQNEAQLEKSRLLSDRFSAERPKGSFSTLEIQRTEQGDSAMYLCASSPTVSYEQYFGPGTRLTVT.

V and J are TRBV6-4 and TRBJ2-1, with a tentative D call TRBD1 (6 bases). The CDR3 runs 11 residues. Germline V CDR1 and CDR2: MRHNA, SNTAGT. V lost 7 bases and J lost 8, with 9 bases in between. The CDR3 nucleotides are TGTGCCAGCAACAGGGATCATGAGCAGTTCTTC. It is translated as CASNRDHEQFF.

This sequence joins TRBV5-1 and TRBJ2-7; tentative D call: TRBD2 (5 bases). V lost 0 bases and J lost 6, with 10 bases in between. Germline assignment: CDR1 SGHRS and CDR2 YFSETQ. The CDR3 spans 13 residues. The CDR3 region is CASSLDDRGEQYF. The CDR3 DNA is TGCGCCAGCAGCTTGGATGACCGGGGCGAGCAGTACTTC.

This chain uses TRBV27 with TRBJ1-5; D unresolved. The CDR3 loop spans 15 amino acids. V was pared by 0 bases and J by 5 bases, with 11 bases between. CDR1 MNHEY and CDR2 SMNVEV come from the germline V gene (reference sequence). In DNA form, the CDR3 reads TGTGCCAGCAGTTTATCGGCTACGGGGTATCAGCCCCAGCATTTT. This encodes CASSLSATGYQPQHF.

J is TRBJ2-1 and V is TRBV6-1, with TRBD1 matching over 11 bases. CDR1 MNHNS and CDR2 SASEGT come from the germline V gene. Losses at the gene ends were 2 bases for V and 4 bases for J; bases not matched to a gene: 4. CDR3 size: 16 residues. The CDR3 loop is CASSELGQGGYNEQFF. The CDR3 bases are TGTGCCAGCAGTGAATTGGGACAGGGGGGGTACAATGAGCAGTTCTTC.

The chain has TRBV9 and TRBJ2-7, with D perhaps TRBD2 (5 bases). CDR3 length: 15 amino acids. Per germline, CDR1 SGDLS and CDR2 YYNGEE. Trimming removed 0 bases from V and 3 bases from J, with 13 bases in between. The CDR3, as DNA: TGTGCCAGCAGCGTAGCGGCGGGCGGGTACTACGAGCAGTACTTC. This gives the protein CASSVAAGGYYEQYF.

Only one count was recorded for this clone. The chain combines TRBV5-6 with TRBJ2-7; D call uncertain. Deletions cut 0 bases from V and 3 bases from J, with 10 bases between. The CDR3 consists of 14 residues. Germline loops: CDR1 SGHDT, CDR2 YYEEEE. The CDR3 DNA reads TGTGCCAGCAGCTTGGCCCTGTCCTTCTACGAGCAGTACTTC. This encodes CASSLALSFYEQYF.